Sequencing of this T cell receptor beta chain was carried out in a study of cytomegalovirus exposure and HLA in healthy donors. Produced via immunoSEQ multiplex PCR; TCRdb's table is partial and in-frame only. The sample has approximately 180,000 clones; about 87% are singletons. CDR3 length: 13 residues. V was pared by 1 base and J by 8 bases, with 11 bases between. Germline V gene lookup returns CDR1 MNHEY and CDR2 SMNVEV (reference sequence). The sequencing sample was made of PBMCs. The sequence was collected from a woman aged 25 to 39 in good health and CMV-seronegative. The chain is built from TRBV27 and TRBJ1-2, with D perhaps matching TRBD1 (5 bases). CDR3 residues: CASSLWQGGGYTF. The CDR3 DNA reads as TGTGCCAGCAGTTTATGGCAGGGAGGGGGCTACACCTTC.